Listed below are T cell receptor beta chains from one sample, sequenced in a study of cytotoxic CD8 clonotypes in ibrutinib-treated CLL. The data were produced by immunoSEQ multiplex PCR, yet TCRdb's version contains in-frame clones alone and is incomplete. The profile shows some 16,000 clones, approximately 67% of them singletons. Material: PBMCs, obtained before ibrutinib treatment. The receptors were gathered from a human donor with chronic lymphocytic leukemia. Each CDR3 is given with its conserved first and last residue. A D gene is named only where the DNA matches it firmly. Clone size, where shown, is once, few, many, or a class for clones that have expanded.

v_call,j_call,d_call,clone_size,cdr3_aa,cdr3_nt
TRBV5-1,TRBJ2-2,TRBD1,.,CASSSGTGVIGELFF,TGCGCCAGCAGCTCCGGGACAGGGGTTATCGGGGAGCTGTTTTTT
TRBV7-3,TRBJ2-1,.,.,CASSSDSTSSYNEQFF,TGTGCCAGCAGTTCGGACAGCACGAGCTCCTACAATGAGCAGTTCTTC
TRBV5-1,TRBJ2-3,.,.,CASSPLYGGNTDTQYF,TGCGCCAGCAGCCCGCTGTATGGCGGGAACACAGATACGCAGTATTTT
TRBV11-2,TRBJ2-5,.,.,CASSSQGLLSETQYF,TGTGCCAGCAGCTCCCAAGGGCTCCTCTCAGAGACCCAGTACTTC
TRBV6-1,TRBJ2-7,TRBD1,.,CASRRTGEVHEQYF,TGTGCCAGCAGGCGGACAGGCGAGGTCCACGAGCAGTACTTC
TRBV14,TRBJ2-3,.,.,CASSLRRAWGTDTQYF,TGTGCCAGCAGCTTACGTCGAGCGTGGGGAACAGATACGCAGTATTTT
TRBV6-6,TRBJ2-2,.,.,CASSYVGTGELFF,TGTGCCAGCAGTTACGTCGGCACCGGGGAGCTGTTTTTT
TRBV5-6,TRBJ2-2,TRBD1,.,CASSFVQGVTGELFF,TGTGCCAGCAGCTTTGTCCAGGGGGTAACCGGGGAGCTGTTTTTT
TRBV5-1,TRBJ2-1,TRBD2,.,CAGSPGGSSYNEQFF,TGCGCCGGGAGTCCGGGGGGGAGCTCCTACAATGAGCAGTTCTTC
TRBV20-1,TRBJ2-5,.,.,CSAFVLETQYF,TGCAGTGCTTTCGTCCTGGAGACCCAGTACTTC
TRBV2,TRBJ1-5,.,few,CASSGRGQPQHF,TGTGCCAGCAGTGGGCGGGGCCAGCCCCAGCATTTT
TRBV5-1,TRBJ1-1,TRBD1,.,CASSLAGQGVVNTEAFF,TGCGCCAGCAGCTTGGCGGGACAGGGGGTTGTTAACACTGAAGCTTTCTTT
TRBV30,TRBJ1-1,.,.,CAWSVRRSGTEAFF,TGTGCCTGGAGTGTACGCAGGTCGGGCACTGAAGCTTTCTTT
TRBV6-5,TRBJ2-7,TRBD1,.,CASSERTGGYEQYF,TGTGCCAGCAGCGAAAGGACAGGGGGCTACGAGCAGTACTTC
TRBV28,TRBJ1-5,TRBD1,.,CASSSGQGRGNQPQHF,TGTGCCAGCAGTTCAGGACAGGGTCGGGGCAATCAGCCCCAGCATTTT
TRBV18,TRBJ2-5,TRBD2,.,CASSPSKRGLGETQYF,TGTGCCAGCTCACCAAGTAAGCGGGGCCTCGGGGAGACCCAGTACTTC
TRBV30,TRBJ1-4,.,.,CAWSVQTKTGPGPVNEKLFF,TGTGCCTGGAGTGTACAAACAAAGACGGGCCCGGGACCGGTGAATGAAAAACTGTTTTTT
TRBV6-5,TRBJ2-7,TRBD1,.,CASSYKGQGTYEQYF,TGTGCCAGCAGTTACAAGGGACAGGGTACCTACGAGCAGTACTTC
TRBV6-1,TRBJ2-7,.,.,CASSEIGQGGEQYF,TGTGCCAGCAGTGAAATCGGTCAGGGAGGAGAGCAGTACTTC